This T cell receptor beta chain was retrieved from a study of blood T cell repertoires in COVID-19. Study-wide context: The samples span acute and convalescent COVID-19 from the United States, Italy and Spain.

Repertoires were generated with immunoSEQ multiplex PCR, while TCRdb's copy carries only in-frame clones and drops some. Among about 61,000 clones, 65% to 85% were seen once, and the ten largest hold less than 25%. The CDR3 length is 14 residues. V lost 9 bases, J lost 4 bases, and 7 bases stayed unmatched. From germline, CDR1 is KGHDR and CDR2 SFDVKD. Sequenced material: peripheral blood. The V and J genes are TRBV24-1 and TRBJ2-3; 9 bases map to TRBD2. The receptor was derived from a man older than 75 with active or convalescent COVID-19. CDR3 nucleotides: TGTGCCACCCTAGCGGGGAGCGGCGCAGATACGCAGTATTTT. Protein: CATLAGSGADTQYF.